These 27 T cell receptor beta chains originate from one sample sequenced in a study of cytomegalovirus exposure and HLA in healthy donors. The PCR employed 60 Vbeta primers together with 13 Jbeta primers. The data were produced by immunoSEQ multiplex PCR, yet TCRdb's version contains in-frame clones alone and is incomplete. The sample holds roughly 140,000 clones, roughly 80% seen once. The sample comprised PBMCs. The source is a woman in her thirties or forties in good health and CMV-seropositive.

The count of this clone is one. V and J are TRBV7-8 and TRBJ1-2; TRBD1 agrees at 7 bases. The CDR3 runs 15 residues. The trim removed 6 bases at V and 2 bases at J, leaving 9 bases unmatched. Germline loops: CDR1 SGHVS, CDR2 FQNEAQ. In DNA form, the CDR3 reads TGTGCCAGCAGTTACCTGACAGGGACCAACTATGGCTACACCTTC. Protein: CASSYLTGTNYGYTF.

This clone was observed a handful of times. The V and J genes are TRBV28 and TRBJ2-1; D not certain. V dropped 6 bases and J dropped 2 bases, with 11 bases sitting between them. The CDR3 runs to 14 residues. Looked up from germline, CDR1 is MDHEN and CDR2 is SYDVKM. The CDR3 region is CASRPLSTYNEQFF. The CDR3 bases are TGTGCCAGCAGACCCCTGAGCACCTACAATGAGCAGTTCTTC.

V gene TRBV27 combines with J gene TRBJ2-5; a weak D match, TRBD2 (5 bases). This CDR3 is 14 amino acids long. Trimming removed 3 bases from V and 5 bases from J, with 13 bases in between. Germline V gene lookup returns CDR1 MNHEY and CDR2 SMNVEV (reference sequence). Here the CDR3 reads CASSLGGTGETQYF. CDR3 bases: TGTGCCAGCAGTTTGGGTGGTACGGGGGAGACCCAGTACTTC.

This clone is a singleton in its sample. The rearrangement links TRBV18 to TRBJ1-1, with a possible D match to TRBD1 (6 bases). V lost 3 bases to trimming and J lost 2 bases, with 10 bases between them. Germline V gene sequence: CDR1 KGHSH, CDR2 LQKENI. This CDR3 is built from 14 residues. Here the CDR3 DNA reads TGTGCCAGCTCACCGGCGACAGGTAACACTGAAGCTTTCTTT. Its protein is CASSPATGNTEAFF.

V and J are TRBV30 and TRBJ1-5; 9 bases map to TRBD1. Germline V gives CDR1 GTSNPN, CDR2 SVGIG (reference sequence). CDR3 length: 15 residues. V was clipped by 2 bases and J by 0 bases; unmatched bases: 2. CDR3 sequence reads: CAWSRDRDSNQPQHF. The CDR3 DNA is TGTGCCTGGAGTCGGGACAGGGATAGCAATCAGCCCCAGCATTTT.

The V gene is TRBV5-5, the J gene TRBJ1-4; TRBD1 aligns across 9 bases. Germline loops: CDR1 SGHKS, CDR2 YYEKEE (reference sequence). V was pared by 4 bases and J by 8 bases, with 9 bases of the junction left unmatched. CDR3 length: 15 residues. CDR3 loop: CASSPRGTGPEKLFF. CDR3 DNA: TGTGCCAGCAGCCCGAGGGGGACAGGGCCCGAAAAACTGTTTTTT.

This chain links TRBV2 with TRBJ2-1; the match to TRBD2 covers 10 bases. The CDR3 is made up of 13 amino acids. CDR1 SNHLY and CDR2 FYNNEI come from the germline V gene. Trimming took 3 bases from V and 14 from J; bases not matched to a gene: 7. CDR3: CASSDEREGRKFF. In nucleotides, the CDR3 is TGTGCCAGCAGTGACGAGCGGGAGGGCCGAAAGTTCTTC.

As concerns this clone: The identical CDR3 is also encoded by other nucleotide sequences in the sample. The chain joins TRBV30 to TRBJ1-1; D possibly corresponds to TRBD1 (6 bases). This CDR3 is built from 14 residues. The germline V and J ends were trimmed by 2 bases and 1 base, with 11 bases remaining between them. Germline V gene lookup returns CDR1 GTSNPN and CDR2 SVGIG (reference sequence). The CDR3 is CAWSNRGGNTEAFF. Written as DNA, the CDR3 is TGTGCCTGGAGTAATAGGGGGGGGAACACTGAAGCTTTCTTT.

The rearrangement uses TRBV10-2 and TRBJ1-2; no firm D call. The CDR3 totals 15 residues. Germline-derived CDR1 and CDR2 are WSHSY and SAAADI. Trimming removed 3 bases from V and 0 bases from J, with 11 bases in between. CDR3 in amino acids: CASSEGFLANYGYTF. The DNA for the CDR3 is TGCGCCAGCAGTGAAGGCTTTCTAGCTAACTATGGCTACACCTTC.

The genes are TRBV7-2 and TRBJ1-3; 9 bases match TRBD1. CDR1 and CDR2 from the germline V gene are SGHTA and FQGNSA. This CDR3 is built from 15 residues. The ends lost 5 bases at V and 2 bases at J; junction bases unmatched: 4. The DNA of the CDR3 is TGTGCCAGCAGCCGGGACAGGGTACCTGGAAACACCATATATTTT. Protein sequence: CASSRDRVPGNTIYF.

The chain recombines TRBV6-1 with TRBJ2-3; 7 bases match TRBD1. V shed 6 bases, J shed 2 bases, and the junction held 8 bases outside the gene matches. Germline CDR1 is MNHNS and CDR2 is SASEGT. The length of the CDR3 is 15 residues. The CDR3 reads CASRIRQGPTDTQYF. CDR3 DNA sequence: TGTGCCAGCAGGATCAGACAGGGCCCCACAGATACGCAGTATTTT.

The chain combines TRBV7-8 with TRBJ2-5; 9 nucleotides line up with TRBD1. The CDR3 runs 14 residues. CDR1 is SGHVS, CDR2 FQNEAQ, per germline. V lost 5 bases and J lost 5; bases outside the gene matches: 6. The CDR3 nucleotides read TGTGCCAGCAGCCCAGGGACAGGGTTGGAGACCCAGTACTTC. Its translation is CASSPGTGLETQYF.

The CDR3 protein is CASSYGTGVGEQYF. The CDR3 bases are TGTGCCAGCAGTTATGGGACAGGGGTAGGCGAGCAGTACTTC. This chain joins TRBV28 and TRBJ2-7; 10 nucleotides agree with TRBD1. Germline V gene sequence: CDR1 MDHEN, CDR2 SYDVKM. The CDR3 has 14 amino acids. Germline trimming cut 4 bases from V and 6 bases from J; bases unmatched to any gene: 6.

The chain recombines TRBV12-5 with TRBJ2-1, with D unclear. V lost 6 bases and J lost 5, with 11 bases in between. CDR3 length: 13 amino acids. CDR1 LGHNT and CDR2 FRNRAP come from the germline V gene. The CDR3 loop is CASGPKKHNEQFF. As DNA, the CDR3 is TGTGCTAGTGGCCCGAAGAAGCACAATGAGCAGTTCTTC.

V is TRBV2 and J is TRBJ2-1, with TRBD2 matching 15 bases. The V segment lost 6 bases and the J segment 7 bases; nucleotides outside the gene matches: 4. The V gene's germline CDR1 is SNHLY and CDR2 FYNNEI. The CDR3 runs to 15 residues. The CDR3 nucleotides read TGTGCCAGCAGGGGACTAGCGGGGGGCGGGAATGAGCAGTTCTTC. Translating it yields CASRGLAGGGNEQFF.

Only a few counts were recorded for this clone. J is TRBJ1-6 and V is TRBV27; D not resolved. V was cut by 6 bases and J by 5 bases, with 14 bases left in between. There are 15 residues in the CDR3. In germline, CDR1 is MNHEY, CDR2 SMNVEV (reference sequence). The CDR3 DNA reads TGTGCCAGCAGGCGGTCCTCGGAGCATAATTCACCCCTCCACTTT. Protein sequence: CASRRSSEHNSPLHF.

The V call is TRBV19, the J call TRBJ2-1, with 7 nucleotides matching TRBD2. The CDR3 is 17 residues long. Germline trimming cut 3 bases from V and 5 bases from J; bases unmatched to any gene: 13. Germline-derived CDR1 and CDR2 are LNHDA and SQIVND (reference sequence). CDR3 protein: CASSMFPRGLSNNEQFF. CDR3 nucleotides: TGTGCCAGTAGTATGTTTCCAAGGGGACTAAGCAACAATGAGCAGTTCTTC.

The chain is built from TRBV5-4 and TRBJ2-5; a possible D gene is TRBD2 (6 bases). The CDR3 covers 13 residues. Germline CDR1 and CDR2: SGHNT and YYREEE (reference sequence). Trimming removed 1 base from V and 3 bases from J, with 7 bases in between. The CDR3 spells CASSLWGEETQYF. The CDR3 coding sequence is TGTGCCAGCAGCTTGTGGGGGGAAGAGACCCAGTACTTC.

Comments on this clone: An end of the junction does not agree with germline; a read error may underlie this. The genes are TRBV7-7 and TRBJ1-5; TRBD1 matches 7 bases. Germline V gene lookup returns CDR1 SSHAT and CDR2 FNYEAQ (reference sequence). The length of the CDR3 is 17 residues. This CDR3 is CASSLFPRTGGNQPQHF. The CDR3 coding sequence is TGTGCTAGCAGCTTATTCCCCCGGACAGGAGGCAATCAGCCCCAGCATTTT.

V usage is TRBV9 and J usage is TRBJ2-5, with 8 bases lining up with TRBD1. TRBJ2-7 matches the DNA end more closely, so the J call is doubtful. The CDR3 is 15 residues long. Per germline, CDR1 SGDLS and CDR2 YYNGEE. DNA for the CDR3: TGTGCCAGCAGCTCCCCCGGGACAGGAATGAACGAGCAGTACTTC. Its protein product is CASSSPGTGMNEQYF.

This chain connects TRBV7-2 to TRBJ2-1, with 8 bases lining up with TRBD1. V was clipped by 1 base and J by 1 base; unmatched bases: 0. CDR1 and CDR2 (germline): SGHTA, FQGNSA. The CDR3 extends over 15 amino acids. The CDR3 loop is CASSLGTGSYNEQFF. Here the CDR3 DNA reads TGTGCCAGCAGCTTAGGGACAGGGTCCTACAATGAGCAGTTCTTC.

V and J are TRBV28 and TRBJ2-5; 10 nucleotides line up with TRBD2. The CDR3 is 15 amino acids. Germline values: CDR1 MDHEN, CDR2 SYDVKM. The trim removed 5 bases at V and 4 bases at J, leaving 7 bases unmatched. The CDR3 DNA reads TGTGCCAGCAGTGCCGAACTAGCGGGAAGAGAGACCCAGTACTTC. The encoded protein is CASSAELAGRETQYF.

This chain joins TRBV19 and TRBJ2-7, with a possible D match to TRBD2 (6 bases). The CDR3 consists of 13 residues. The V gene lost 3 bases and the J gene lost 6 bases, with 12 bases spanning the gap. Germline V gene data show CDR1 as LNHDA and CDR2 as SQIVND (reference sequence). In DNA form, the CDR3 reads TGTGCCAGTAGTATGTTAGCGGCGGGCGAGCAGTACTTC. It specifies CASSMLAAGEQYF. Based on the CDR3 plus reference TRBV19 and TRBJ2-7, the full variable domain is DGGITQSPKYLFRKEGQNVTLSCEQNLNHDAMYWYRQDPGQGLRLIYYSQIVNDFQKGDIAEGYSVSREKKESFPLTVTSAQKNPTAFYLCASSMLAAGEQYFGPGTRLTVT.

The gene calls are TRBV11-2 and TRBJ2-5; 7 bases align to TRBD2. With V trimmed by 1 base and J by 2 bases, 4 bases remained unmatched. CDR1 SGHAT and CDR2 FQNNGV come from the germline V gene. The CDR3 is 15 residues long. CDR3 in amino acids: CASSLVVGGQETQYF. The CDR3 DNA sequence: TGTGCCAGCAGCTTAGTGGTCGGGGGGCAAGAGACCCAGTACTTC. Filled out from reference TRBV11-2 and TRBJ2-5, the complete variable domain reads EAGVAQSPRYKIIEKRQSVAFWCNPISGHATLYWYQQILGQGPKLLIQFQNNGVVDDSQLPKDRFSAERLKGVDSTLKIQPAKLEDSAVYLCASSLVVGGQETQYFGPGTRLLVL.

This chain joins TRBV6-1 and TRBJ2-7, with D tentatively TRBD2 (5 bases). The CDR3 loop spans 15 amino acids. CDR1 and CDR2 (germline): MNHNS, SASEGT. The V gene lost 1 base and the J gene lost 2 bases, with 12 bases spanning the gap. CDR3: CASSEGASRAYEQYF. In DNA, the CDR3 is TGTGCCAGCAGTGAAGGTGCTAGCCGGGCCTACGAGCAGTACTTC.

CDR3 residues: CASSEFGTGRTDTQYF. CDR3 sequence (DNA): TGTGCCAGCAGTGAATTCGGGACAGGCCGCACAGATACGCAGTATTTT. V and J are TRBV25-1 and TRBJ2-3; 8 bases agree with TRBD1. Unmatched junction bases numbered 4, after V lost 1 base and J lost 1 base. Germline V gene sequence: CDR1 MGHDK, CDR2 SYGVNS. The CDR3 loop spans 16 amino acids.

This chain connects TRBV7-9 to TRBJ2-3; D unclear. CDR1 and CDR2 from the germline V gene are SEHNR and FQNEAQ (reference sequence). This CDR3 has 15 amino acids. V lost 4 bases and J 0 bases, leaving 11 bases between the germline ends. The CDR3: CASSSSQSSTDTQYF. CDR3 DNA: TGTGCCAGCAGCTCTTCACAGAGTAGCACAGATACGCAGTATTTT.